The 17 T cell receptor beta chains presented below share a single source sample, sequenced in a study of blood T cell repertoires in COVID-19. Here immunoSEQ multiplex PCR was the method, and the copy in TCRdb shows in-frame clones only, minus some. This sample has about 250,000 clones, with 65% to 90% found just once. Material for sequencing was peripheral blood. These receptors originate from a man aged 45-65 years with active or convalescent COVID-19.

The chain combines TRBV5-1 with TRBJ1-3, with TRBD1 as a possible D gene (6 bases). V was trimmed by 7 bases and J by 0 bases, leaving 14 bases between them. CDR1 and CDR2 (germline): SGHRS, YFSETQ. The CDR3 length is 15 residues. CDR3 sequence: CASARGASSGNTIYF. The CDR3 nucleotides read TGCGCCAGCGCCCGGGGGGCCAGCTCTGGAAACACCATATATTTT.

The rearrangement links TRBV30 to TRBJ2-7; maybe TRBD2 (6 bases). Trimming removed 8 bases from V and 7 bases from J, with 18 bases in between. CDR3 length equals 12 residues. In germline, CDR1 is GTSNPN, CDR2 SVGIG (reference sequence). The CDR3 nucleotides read TGTGCCCTGGGGACTGGATTTAGGGAGCAGTACTTC. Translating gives CALGTGFREQYF.

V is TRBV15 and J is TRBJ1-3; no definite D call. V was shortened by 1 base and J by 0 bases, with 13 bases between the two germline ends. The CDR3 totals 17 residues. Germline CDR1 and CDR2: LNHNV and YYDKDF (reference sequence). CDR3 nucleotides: TGTGCCACCAGCAGAGGTCCCCTGGGGAGCTCTGGAAACACCATATATTTT. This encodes CATSRGPLGSSGNTIYF.

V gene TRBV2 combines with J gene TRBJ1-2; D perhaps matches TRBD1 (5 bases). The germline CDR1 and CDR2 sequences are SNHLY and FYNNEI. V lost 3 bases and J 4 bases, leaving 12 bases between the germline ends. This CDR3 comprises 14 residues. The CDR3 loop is CASSDERGGYGYTF. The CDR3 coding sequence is TGTGCCAGCAGTGACGAAAGGGGCGGCTATGGCTACACCTTC.

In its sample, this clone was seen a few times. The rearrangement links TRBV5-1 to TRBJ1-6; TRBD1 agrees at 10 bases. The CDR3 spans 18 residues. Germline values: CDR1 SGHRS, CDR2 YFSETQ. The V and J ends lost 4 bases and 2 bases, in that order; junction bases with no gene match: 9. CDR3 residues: CASSRSGTGVTYNSPLHF. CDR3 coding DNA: TGCGCCAGCAGCAGATCTGGGACAGGGGTCACCTATAATTCACCCCTCCACTTT.

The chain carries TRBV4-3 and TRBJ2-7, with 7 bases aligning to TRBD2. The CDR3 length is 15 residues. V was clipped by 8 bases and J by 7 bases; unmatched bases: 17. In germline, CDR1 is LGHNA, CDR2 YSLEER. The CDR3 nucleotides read TGCGCCAGCGGACATTCAGTGGGAGGGCCAGGGGAGCAGTACTTC. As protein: CASGHSVGGPGEQYF.

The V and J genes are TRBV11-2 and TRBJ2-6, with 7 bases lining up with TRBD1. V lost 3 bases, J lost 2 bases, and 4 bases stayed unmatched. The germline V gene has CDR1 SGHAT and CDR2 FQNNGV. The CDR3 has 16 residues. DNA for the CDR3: TGTGCCAGCAGCTTGAAGGGGGCAGCTGGGGCCAACGTCCTGACTTTC. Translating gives CASSLKGAAGANVLTF. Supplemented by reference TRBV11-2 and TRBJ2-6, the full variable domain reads EAGVAQSPRYKIIEKRQSVAFWCNPISGHATLYWYQQILGQGPKLLIQFQNNGVVDDSQLPKDRFSAERLKGVDSTLKIQPAKLEDSAVYLCASSLKGAAGANVLTFGAGSRLTVL.

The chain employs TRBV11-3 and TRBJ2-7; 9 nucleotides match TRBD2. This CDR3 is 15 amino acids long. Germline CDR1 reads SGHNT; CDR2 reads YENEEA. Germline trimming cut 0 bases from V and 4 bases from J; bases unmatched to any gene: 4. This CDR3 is CASSLELAGVYEQYF. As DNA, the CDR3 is TGTGCCAGCAGCTTAGAATTAGCGGGAGTTTACGAGCAGTACTTC. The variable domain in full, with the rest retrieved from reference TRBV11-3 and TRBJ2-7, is EAGVVQSPRYKIIEKKQPVAFWCNPISGHNTLYWYLQNLGQGPELLIRYENEEAVDDSQLPKDRFSAERLKGVDSTLKIQPAELGDSAVYLCASSLELAGVYEQYFGPGTRLTVT.

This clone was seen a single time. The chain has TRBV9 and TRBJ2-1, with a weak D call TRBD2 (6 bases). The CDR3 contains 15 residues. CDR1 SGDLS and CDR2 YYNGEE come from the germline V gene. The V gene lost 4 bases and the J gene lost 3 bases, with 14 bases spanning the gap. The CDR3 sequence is CASSFGSNGYNEQFF. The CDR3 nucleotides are TGTGCCAGCAGCTTCGGGAGTAATGGCTACAATGAGCAGTTCTTC.

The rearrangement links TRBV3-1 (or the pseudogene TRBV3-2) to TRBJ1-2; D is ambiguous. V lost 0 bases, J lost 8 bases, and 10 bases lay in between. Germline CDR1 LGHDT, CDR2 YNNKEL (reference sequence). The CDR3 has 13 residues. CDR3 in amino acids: CASSQEGGRGYTF. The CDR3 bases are TGTGCCAGCAGCCAAGAAGGCGGTAGAGGCTACACCTTC.

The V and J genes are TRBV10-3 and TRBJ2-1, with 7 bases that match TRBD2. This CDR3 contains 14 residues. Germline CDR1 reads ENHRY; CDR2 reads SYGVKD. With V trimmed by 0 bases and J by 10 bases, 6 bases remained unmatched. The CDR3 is CAISESRQAGEQFF. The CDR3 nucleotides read TGTGCCATCAGTGAGTCTAGACAAGCGGGAGAGCAGTTCTTC.

In DNA, the CDR3 is TGTGCCAGCAGTCCGACAAGCAATCAGCCCCAGCATTTT. Its protein is CASSPTSNQPQHF. This rearrangement joins TRBV28 to TRBJ1-5, with D unresolved. The CDR3 extends over 13 amino acids. Germline V gene data show CDR1 as MDHEN and CDR2 as SYDVKM. V lost 5 bases, J lost 1 base, and 6 bases lay in between.

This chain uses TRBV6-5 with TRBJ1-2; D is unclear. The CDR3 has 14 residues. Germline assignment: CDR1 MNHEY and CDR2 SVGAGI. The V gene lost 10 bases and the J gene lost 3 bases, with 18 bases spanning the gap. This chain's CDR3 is CATMREPADYGYTF. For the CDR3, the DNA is TGTGCCACCATGAGGGAGCCAGCCGACTATGGCTACACCTTC.

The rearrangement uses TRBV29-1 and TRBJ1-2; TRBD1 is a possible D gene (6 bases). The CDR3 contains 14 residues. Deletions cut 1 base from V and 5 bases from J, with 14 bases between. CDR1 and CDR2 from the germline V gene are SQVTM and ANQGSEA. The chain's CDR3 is CSVEGTDRGYGYTF. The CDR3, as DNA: TGCAGCGTTGAAGGGACAGATCGGGGATATGGCTACACCTTC.

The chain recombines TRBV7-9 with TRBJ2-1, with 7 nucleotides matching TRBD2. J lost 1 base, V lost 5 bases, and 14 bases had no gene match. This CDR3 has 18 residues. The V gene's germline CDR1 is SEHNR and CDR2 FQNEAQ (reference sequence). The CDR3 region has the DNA TGTGCCAGCAGCCCGGGGACGGGCGGGAGCTTGTCCTACAATGAGCAGTTCTTC. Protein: CASSPGTGGSLSYNEQFF.

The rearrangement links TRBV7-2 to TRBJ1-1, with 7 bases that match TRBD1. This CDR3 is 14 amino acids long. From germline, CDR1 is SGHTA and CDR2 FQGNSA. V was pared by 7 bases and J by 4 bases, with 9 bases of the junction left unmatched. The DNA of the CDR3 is TGTGCCAGCACCCTAAACCCAGGGGGCACTGAAGCTTTCTTT. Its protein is CASTLNPGGTEAFF.

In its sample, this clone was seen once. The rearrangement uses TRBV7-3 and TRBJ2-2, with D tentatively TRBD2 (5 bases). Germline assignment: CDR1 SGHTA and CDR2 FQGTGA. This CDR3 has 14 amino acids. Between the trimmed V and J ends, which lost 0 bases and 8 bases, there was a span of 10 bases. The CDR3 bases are TGTGCCAGCAGCTTAACCCCGGGAAAAGGGGAGCTGTTTTTT. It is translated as CASSLTPGKGELFF.